A single sample is the source of the 10 T cell receptor beta chains below, sequenced in a study of post-analysis software for immune sequencing data. Unique molecular identifiers were carried by the TCR beta cDNA libraries. TCRdb reprocessed the PCR reads with MiXCR, giving one entry per CDR3 protein. The table records about 160,000 distinct CDR3 sequences, under 40% of them present only once. The sequences come from blood, collected after autologous hematopoietic stem cell transplantation. Receptors were obtained from a girl aged 5-17 years with multiple sclerosis.

The table lists this clonotype with many counts. The chain joins TRBV29-1 to TRBJ1-2, with 8 bases lining up with TRBD1. From germline, CDR1 is SQVTM and CDR2 ANQGSEA. The CDR3 has 13 residues. The J segment lost 0 bases and the V segment lost 5 bases, leaving 2 bases of the junction unmatched. The CDR3 region is CSVRDRSNYGYTF. Here the CDR3 DNA reads TGCAGCGTTCGGGACAGGTCTAACTATGGCTACACCTTC.

The chain uses TRBV7-2 and TRBJ2-1, with 12 bases matching TRBD2. Looked up from germline, CDR1 is SGHTA and CDR2 is FQGNSA. The V gene end was trimmed by 1 base and the J gene end by 7 bases; junction bases not matched to a gene: 5. The CDR3 runs to 16 residues. DNA of the CDR3: TGTGCCAGCAGCTTAGGGACTAGCGGGGTCCAGAATGAGCAGTTCTTC. It specifies CASSLGTSGVQNEQFF.

The J gene is TRBJ2-1, the V gene TRBV27; D not certain. Germline CDR1 and CDR2: MNHEY and SMNVEV (reference sequence). The CDR3 is made up of 16 amino acids. Trimming stripped 6 bases from V and 2 bases from J, with 17 bases between. The CDR3 nucleotides read TGTGCCAGCAGCCCTCGGAACTTCCCCCCCTACAATGAGCAGTTCTTC. This sequence encodes CASSPRNFPPYNEQFF.

A few counts support this clonotype. The CDR3 loop reads CASSSQGGGETQYF. The CDR3 nucleotides read TGTGCCAGCAGCTCACAGGGAGGAGGGGAGACCCAGTACTTC. This sequence joins TRBV5-6 and TRBJ2-5; possibly TRBD1 or TRBD2 for D (6 bases each). V was clipped by 3 bases and J by 5 bases, with 14 bases between them. The CDR3 consists of 14 residues. Germline CDR1 SGHDT, CDR2 YYEEEE.

The rearrangement joins TRBV20-1 to TRBJ2-7; 7 bases align to TRBD2. The CDR3 has 14 amino acids. Germline CDR1 is DFQATT and CDR2 is SNEGSKA (reference sequence). The trim removed 0 bases at V and 2 bases at J, leaving 4 bases unmatched. The CDR3 coding sequence is TGCAGTGCTAGAGAGCTAGGACTAGCCTACGAGCAGTACTTC. Amino acid sequence: CSARELGLAYEQYF.

This clonotype has only a few counts. J is TRBJ2-2 and V is TRBV7-8, with 7 bases identical to TRBD1. J was trimmed by 2 bases and V by 3 bases; bases with no gene match: 9. The CDR3 contains 17 residues. CDR1 SGHVS and CDR2 FQNEAQ come from the germline V gene. For the CDR3, the DNA is TGTGCCAGCAGCTTTCGCCCGGGGACAGCTAACACCGGGGAGCTGTTTTTT. Translation gives CASSFRPGTANTGELFF.

The rearrangement links TRBV7-2 to TRBJ2-7; D is ambiguous. Germline values: CDR1 SGHTA, CDR2 FQGNSA. The CDR3 is made up of 12 amino acids. V was pared by 5 bases and J by 2 bases, with 7 bases between. CDR3: CASSPTPYEQYF. CDR3 bases: TGTGCCAGCAGCCCTACGCCCTACGAGCAGTACTTC.

The V call is TRBV12-3 or TRBV12-4, the J call TRBJ2-2; 7 bases match TRBD2. This CDR3 spans 14 amino acids. V trimming: 10 bases; J trimming: 1 base; junction bases outside the gene matches: 6. The CDR3 nucleotides are TGTGCCACCAGGTCTAGCGGGAACACCGGGGAGCTGTTTTTT. It is translated as CATRSSGNTGELFF.

On this clonotype: This may come from a read error, since a much larger clone is one base off. The chain has TRBV12-3 or TRBV12-4 and TRBJ2-3; D uncertain. Deletions cut 3 bases from V and 4 bases from J, with 11 bases between. The CDR3 sequence is 14 residues long. This CDR3 is CASSFGRSADTQYF. As DNA, the CDR3 is TGTGCCAGCAGTTTCGGGCGGAGCGCAGATACGCAGTATTTT.

This clonotype occurred many times. This rearrangement joins TRBV7-9 to TRBJ2-3; TRBD2 is a possible D gene (6 bases). This CDR3 spans 13 amino acids. V gave up 0 bases and J gave up 5 bases, with 6 bases separating them. Germline CDR1 reads SEHNR; CDR2 reads FQNEAQ (reference sequence). The DNA for the CDR3 is TGTGCCAGCAGCTTAGCGGGAGGAGATACGCAGTATTTT. Amino acids: CASSLAGGDTQYF.